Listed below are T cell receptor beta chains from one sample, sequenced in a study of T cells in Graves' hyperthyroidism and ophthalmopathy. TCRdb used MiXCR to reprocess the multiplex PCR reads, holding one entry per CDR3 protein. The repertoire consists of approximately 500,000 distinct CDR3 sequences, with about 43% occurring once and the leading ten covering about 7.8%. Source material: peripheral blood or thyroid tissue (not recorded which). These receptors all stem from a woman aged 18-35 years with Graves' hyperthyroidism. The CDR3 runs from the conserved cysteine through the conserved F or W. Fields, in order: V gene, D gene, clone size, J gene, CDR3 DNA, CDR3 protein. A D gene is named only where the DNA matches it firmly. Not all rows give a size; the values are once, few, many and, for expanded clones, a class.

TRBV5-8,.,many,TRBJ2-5,TGTGCCAGCAGTTCCGGGACGGAGGGAGAGACCCAGTACTTC,CASSSGTEGETQYF
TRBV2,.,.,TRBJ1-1,TGTGCCAGCAGTTACGAGGAACAGGAACGGGCTTTCTTT,CASSYEEQERAFF
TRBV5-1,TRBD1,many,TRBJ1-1,TGCGCCAGCAGCTTGGGGTCGACAGGGCGTGAAGCTTTCTTT,CASSLGSTGREAFF
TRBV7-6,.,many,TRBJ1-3,TGTGCCAGCAGCTTAGCGCTCTCTGGAAACACCATATATTTT,CASSLALSGNTIYF
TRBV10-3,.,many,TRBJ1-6,TGTGCCATCAGTGGGGACGGTAATTCACCCCTCCACTTT,CAISGDGNSPLHF
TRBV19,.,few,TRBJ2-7,TGTGCCAGTAGTATCTCAGGGGTCTACGAGCAGTACTTC,CASSISGVYEQYF
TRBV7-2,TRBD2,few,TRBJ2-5,TGTGCCAGCAGCCGGACTAGCAGACAAGAGACCCAGTACTTC,CASSRTSRQETQYF
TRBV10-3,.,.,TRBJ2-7,TGTGCCACTGGAATCTACGAGCAGTACTTC,CATGIYEQYF
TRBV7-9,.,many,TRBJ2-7,TGTGCCAGCAGCGTTACAGAGATCTACGAGCAGTACTTC,CASSVTEIYEQYF
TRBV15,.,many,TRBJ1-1,TGTGCCACCAGCAGAGATCTACGAACTGAAGCTTTCTTT,CATSRDLRTEAFF
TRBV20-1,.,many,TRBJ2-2,TGCAGTGCTAGAGTTTTAAACACCGGGGAGCTGTTTTTT,CSARVLNTGELFF
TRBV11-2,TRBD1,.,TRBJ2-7,TGTGCCAGCCGTCCCACAGGGGGGAACGAGCAGTACTTC,CASRPTGGNEQYF
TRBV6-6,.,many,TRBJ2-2,TGTGCCAGCAGTTACTCATTGCAGCCTAACACCGGGGAGCTGTTTTTT,CASSYSLQPNTGELFF
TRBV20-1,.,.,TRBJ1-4,TGCAGCGCCCCGGGACCGACGGCGGGAAAACTGTTTTTT,CSAPGPTAGKLFF
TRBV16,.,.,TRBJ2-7,TGTGCCAGCAGCCAATTGGCGACCTACGAGCAGTACTTC,CASSQLATYEQYF
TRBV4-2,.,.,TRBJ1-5,TGTGCCAGCAGCCAAGAAGGTCCGGGGCAGTATAGCAATCAGCCCCAGCATTTT,CASSQEGPGQYSNQPQHF
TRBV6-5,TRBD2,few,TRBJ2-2,TGTGCCAGCAGGCTGCCGGGACTAAAAGCCACCGGGGAGCTGTTTTTT,CASRLPGLKATGELFF
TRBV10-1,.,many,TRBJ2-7,TGCGCCAGCAGTGAGACGGGATCCGACGAGCAGTACTTC,CASSETGSDEQYF
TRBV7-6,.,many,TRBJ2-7,TGTGCCAGCAGCTTATACGCACGGAGAACCTTC,CASSLYARRTF
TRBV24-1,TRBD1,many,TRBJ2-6,TGTGCCACCAGTGAGGGGACAGCCTCTGGGGCCAACGTCCTGACTTTC,CATSEGTASGANVLTF
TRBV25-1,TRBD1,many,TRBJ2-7,TGTGCCAGCCTAAGGACAGGGTTTGGCGAGCAGTACTTC,CASLRTGFGEQYF